This T cell receptor (beta chain) was captured by sequencing in a study of shared clonotypes between healthy human individuals (dated by TCRdb to 2019 to 2021). Describing the broader study: Three men and two women, aged 18 to 49 years, made up the cohort. For each donor, CD4 naive and CD4 memory were each given three plates, CD8 naive was given two plates, and CD8 memory was given one plate. To estimate repertoire size and how much clonotype sharing occurs between individuals, the study deeply sequenced the blood TCR repertoires of about five healthy adults. Libraries were prepared and TCR repertoires were sequenced by different laboratories using diverse techniques, in order to increase sequencing depth and limit assay-specific biases. Leukapheresis yielded between about 0.85 and 10 billion PBMCs per donor. Broad study findings and their caveats: Compared with non-shared clonotypes, the clonotypes found in all four sorted-subset donors had higher generation probabilities. Pairwise subsampling indicated that sequencing depth was expected to affect the degree of clonotype sharing among donors. Sampling was restricted to blood, and TCR repertoires in tissue are likely to differ from TCR repertoires in blood. Naive subsets generally had larger estimated clonotype richness than memory subsets. Incomplete sequencing was indicated by rarefaction of sorted-subset datasets, despite the large sequencing depth. When four donors were compared, the shared fraction of clonotypes was about 5% for naive CD4, roughly 3.3% for naive CD8, more than 2% for memory CD4, and 0.35% to 0.4% for memory CD8. Because the study included only a small number of donors, the genetic and exposure-history diversity represented was limited.

In the germline V gene (reference sequence), CDR1 corresponds to SEHNR and CDR2 to FQNEAQ. The CDR3 goes from the cysteine to the phenylalanine over 15 residues. Only CDR3 DNA is held: 45 bases, read in frame from base 1. After removal of 2 bases from V and 0 bases from J, the junction retains 0 bases not matched to a gene. As to this clone: No antigen is known for it. No qualities accompany the bases; no much larger clone lies one base away.

TCR CDR3 regions were amplified from genomic DNA by multiplex PCR using the deep immunoSEQ assay. Genomic DNA extracted from each cell subset was distributed evenly over all wells of several immunoSEQ 96-well plates, and each plate served as one replicate. For sorted subsets, about 200 ng genomic DNA, equal to tens of thousands of T cell genomes, was loaded into each replicate PCR. Purified libraries were measured with a Qubit 3.0 fluorometer, size-checked on a Bioanalyzer 2100, and measured again with the KAPA Library Quantification kit. Every immunoSEQ 96-well plate was sequenced on a dedicated single-read 150-cycle Illumina NextSeq 550 flow cell. The source study handled its data this way. The immunoSEQ output contained only junctional sequences without quality scores, so filtering could not match that applied to full-length reads. To assign V/J genes and CDR3, sequences were annotated against IMGT germline references using PyIR, a Python wrapper for IgBLAST v1.9. Reads were removed for weak V/J assignments (E-value above 1e-6), missing CDR3, stop codons, out-of-frame junctions, or ambiguous translated residues. V3J clonotypes were defined by identical inferred V gene, J gene, and CDR3 amino acid sequence. The percentage overlap between two repertoires was calculated by dividing the number of shared unique clonotypes by the size of the smaller repertoire. Repertoire richness was assessed with RTK rarefaction, the Chao1 estimator, and Recon v2.1 estimates of unobserved clonotypes. Generation probabilities were computed with OLGA for all TCRbeta clonotypes obtained by the gDNA method from several donors. As stored in TCRdb, this immuneACCESS dataset retains in-frame rearrangements with V and J assigned. A fraction of the clones does not appear; measured against another copy, unresolved V genes explain less than half of the discrepancy, and the remainder lacks a known reason. That table is the source of V, J and clone size, and D and trimming were worked out from the DNA. This sample comprises some 580,000 clones, 98% of them detected only once. Of the sample, 0.25% to 0.35% is held by the ten largest clones.

For the CD8 naive samples, CD45RO-negative cells were positively selected for CCR7, yielding a CD45RA+CCR7+ population from which TemRA cells were excluded. The donors were healthy, HIV-negative adults with no recently reported acute infections or vaccinations. Only Caucasian adults living in Nashville, Tennessee, USA were represented among the donors. Blood was collected by leukapheresis, and PBMCs were isolated by Ficoll-Histopaque density gradient centrifugation and then cryopreserved in liquid nitrogen vapor phase. Analytical flow cytometry was used to check the purity and quantity of every magnetically sorted T cell population. Each sorted fraction had its genomic DNA isolated and then quantified by UV absorbance on a Nanodrop 2000c.

The chain is assembled from TRBV7-9 and TRBJ2-2; 7 central nucleotides agree with TRBD2. This clonotype originated in a man aged 25 to 40 in good health. The specimen was naive CD8+ T cells sorted from blood. The sample's cell subset or site label, in plain terms: CD45RA+CCR7+. The DNA sequence is given as TGTGCCAGCAGCTTAAGCGGGACGAACACCGGGGAGCTGTTTTTT. Its product reads: CASSLSGTNTGELFF.